This T cell receptor (beta chain) was sequenced in a study of blood T cell repertoires in COVID-19. This CDR3 spans 14 amino acids. CDR1 is SGHNT, CDR2 YYREEE, per germline (reference sequence). V trimming: 5 bases; J trimming: 3 bases; junction bases outside the gene matches: 8. Participant ages covered about 18 to 89 years across 24 US areas. This clone is a singleton in its sample. Some clones are missing from TCRdb's copy, which holds only in-frame ones; the method was immunoSEQ multiplex PCR. The repertoire holds approximately 150,000 clones, less than 80% seen once, with around 17% in the top ten.

The source of this sequence is a woman in her 70s in a cohort exposed to, infected with or recovered from COVID-19 (not recorded which). Sequencing used PBMCs or T cells enriched from blood (not recorded which). The chain links TRBV5-4 to TRBJ2-7; TRBD1 agrees at 7 bases. The CDR3: CASRMRGTDYEQYF. The CDR3, as DNA: TGTGCCAGCAGGATGAGGGGGACAGACTACGAGCAGTACTTC.